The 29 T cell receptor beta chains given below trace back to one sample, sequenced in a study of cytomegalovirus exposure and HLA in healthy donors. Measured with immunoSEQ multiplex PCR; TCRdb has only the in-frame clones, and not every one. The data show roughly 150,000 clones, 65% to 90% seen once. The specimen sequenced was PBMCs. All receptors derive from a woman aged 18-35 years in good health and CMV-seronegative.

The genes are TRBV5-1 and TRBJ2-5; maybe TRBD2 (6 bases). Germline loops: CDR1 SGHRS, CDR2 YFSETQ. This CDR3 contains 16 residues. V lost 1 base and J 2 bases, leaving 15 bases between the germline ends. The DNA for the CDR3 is TGCGCCAGCAGCTTGAATCCCTCTGGAGGGCAAGAGACCCAGTACTTC. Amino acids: CASSLNPSGGQETQYF.

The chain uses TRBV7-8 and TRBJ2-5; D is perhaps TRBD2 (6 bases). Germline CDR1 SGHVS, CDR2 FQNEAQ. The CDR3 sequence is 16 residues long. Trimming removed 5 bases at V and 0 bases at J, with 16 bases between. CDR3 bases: TGTGCCAGCAGCGAGGGAAAAGCGGGCCACCAAGAGACCCAGTACTTC. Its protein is CASSEGKAGHQETQYF. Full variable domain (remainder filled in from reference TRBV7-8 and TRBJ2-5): GAGVSQSPRYKVAKRGQDVALRCDPISGHVSLFWYQQALGQGPEFLTYFQNEAQLDKSGLPSDRFFAERPEGSVSTLKIQRTQQEDSAVYLCASSEGKAGHQETQYFGPGTRLLVL.

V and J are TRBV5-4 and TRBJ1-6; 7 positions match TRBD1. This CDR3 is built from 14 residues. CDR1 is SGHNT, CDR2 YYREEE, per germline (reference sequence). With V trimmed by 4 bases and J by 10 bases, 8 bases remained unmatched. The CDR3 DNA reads TGTGCCAGCAGCACAGGGGAGTCTTGGTCACCCCTCCACTTT. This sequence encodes CASSTGESWSPLHF.

This chain's CDR3 is CASSLAGKGFPYEQYF. The DNA for the CDR3 is TGTGCCAGCAGCTTAGCTGGTAAGGGGTTTCCCTACGAGCAGTACTTC. V usage is TRBV7-2 and J usage is TRBJ2-7; a weak D match, TRBD1 (5 bases). Trimming shortened V by 0 bases and J by 2 bases, and 14 bases separated the two germline ends. The CDR3 extends over 16 amino acids. Germline V gene data show CDR1 as SGHTA and CDR2 as FQGNSA.

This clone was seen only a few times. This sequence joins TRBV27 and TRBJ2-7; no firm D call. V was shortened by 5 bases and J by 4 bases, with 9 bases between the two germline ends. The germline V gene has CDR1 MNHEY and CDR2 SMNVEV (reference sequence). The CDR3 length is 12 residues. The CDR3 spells CASSRNLYEQYF. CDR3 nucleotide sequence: TGTGCCAGCAGTCGTAATCTATACGAGCAGTACTTC.

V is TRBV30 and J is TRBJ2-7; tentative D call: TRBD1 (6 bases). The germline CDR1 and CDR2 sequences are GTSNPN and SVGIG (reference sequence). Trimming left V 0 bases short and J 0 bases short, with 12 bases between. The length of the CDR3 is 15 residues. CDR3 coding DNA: TGTGCCTGGAGTGTACAAGGGACACTCTCCTACGAGCAGTACTTC. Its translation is CAWSVQGTLSYEQYF.

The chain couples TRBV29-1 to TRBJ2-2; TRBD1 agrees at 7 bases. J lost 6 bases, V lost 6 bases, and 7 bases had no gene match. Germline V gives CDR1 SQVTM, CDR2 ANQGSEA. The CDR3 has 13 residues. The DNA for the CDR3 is TGCAGCGTCGCCGTACAGGGGCCCGGGGAGCTGTTTTTT. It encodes CSVAVQGPGELFF.

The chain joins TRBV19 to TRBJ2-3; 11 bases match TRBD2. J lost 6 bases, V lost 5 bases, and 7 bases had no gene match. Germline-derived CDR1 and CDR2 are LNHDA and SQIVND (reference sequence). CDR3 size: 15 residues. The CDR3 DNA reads TGTGCCAGTAGTGCGACTAGCGGGGCCTGGGATACGCAGTATTTT. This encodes CASSATSGAWDTQYF.

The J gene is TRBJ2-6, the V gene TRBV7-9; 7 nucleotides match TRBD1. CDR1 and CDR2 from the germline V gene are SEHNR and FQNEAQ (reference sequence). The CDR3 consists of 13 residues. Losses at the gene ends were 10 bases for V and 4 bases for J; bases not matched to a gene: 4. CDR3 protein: CAKGGFGANVLTF. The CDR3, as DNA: TGTGCCAAAGGGGGCTTCGGGGCCAACGTCCTGACTTTC.

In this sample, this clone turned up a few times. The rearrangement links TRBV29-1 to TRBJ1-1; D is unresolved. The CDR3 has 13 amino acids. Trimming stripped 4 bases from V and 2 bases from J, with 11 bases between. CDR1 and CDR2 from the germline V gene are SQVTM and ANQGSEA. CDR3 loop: CSVVSWANTEAFF. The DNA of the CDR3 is TGCAGCGTTGTAAGCTGGGCCAACACTGAAGCTTTCTTT.

CDR3 in DNA: TGTGCCAGCTCACCAAGGGCAGGGAGGGGCTCGACTAATGAAAAACTGTTTTTT. Protein sequence: CASSPRAGRGSTNEKLFF. This sequence joins TRBV18 and TRBJ1-4, with D perhaps matching TRBD1 (5 bases). This CDR3 has 18 amino acids. Trimming shortened V by 2 bases and J by 2 bases, and 18 bases separated the two germline ends. Germline CDR1 KGHSH, CDR2 LQKENI.

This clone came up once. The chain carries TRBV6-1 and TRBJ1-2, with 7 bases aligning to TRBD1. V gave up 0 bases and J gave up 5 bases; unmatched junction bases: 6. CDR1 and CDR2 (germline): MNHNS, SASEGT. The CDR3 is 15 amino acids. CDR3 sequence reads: CASSEANAGGYGYTF. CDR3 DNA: TGTGCCAGCAGTGAAGCGAATGCAGGGGGGTATGGCTACACCTTC.

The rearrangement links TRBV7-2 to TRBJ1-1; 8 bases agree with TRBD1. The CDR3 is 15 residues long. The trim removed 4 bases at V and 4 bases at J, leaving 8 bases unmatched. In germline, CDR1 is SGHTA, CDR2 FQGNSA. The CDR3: CASSSRQGLGTEAFF. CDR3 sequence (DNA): TGTGCCAGCAGCTCCCGACAGGGGTTGGGCACTGAAGCTTTCTTT.

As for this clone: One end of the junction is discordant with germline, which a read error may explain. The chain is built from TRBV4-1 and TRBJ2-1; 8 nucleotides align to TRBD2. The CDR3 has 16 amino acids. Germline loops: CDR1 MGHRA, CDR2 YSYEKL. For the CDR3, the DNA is TGCGCCAGCAGCCAAGAATTAGGACTAGCCTCTAGTGGGGAGGTCTTC. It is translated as CASSQELGLASSGEVF.

The CDR3 DNA reads TGTGCCAGCAGCTCGCCCCGACAGATTCGGGCCGGGGAGCTGTTTTTT. Protein: CASSSPRQIRAGELFF. The chain couples TRBV7-2 to TRBJ2-2; D possibly corresponds to TRBD1 (5 bases). CDR1 and CDR2 (germline): SGHTA, FQGNSA. Trimming removed 4 bases from V and 6 bases from J, with 18 bases in between. CDR3 size: 16 residues. Full variable domain (remainder filled in from reference TRBV7-2 and TRBJ2-2): GAGVSQSPSNKVTEKGKDVELRCDPISGHTALYWYRQSLGQGLEFLIYFQGNSAPDKSGLPSDRFSAERTGGSVSTLTIQRTQQEDSAVYLCASSSPRQIRAGELFFGEGSRLTVL.

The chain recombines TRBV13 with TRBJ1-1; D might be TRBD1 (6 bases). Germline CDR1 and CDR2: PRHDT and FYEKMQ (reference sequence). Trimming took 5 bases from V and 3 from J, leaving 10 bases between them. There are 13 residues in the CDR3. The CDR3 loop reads CASSLQGDTEAFF. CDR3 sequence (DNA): TGTGCCAGCAGCCTACAGGGCGACACTGAAGCTTTCTTT. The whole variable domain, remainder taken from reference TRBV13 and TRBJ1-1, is AAGVIQSPRHLIKEKRETATLKCYPIPRHDTVYWYQQGPGQDPQFLISFYEKMQSDKGSIPDRFSAQQFSDYHSELNMSSLELGDSALYFCASSLQGDTEAFFGQGTRLTVV.

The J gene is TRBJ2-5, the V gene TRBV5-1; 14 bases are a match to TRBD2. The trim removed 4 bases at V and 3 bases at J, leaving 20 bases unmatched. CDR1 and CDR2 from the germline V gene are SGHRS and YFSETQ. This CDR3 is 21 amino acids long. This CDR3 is CASSPAARLAGGPRPEETQYF. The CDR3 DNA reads TGCGCCAGCAGCCCGGCGGCGCGACTAGCGGGGGGGCCGCGTCCAGAAGAGACCCAGTACTTC.

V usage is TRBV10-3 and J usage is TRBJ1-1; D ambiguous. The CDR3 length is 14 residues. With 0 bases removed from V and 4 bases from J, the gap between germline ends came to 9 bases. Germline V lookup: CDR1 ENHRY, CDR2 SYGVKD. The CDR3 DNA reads TGTGCCATCAGTGAGTCGATCGGGTCCACTGAAGCTTTCTTT. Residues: CAISESIGSTEAFF.

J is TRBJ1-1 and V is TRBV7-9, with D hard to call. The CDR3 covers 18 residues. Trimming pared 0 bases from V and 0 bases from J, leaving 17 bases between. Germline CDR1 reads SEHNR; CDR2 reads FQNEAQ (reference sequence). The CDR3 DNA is TGTGCCAGCAGCTTAGCGCGGGTATCCTCGAATATGAACACTGAAGCTTTCTTT. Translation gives CASSLARVSSNMNTEAFF.

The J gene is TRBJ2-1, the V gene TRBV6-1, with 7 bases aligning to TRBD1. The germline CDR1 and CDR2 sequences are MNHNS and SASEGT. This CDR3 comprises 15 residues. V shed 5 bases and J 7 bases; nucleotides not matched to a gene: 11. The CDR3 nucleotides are TGTGCCAGCAGTACTGAGGGGGCGCGGGTAAATGAGCAGTTCTTC. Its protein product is CASSTEGARVNEQFF.

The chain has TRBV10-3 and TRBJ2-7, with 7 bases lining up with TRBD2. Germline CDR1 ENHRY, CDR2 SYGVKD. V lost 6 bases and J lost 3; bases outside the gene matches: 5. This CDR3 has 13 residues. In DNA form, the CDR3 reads TGTGCCATCAGCGGGGGGAGGGGCTACGAGCAGTACTTC. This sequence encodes CAISGGRGYEQYF.

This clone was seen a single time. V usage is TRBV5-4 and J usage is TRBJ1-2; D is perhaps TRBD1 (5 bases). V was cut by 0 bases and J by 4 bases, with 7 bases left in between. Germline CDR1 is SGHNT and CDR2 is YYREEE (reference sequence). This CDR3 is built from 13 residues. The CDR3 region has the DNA TGTGCCAGCAGCTTGGAGGGGATCTATGGCTACACCTTC. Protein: CASSLEGIYGYTF.

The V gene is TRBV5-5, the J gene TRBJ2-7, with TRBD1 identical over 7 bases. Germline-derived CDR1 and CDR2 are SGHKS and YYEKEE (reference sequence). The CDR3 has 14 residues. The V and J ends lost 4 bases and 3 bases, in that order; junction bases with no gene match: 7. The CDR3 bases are TGTGCCAGCAGCCCGGACAGGCTCAACTACGAGCAGTACTTC. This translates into CASSPDRLNYEQYF.

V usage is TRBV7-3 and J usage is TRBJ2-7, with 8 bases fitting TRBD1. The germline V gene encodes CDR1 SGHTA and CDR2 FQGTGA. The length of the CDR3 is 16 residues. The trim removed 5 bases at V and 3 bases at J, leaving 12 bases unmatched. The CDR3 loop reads CASSPRTGQGLYEQYF. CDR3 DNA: TGTGCCAGCAGCCCCCGCACTGGACAGGGCCTCTACGAGCAGTACTTC.

The CDR3 DNA follows: TGTGCCAGCAGCTTGAACTTTTACGAGCAGTACTTC. It codes for CASSLNFYEQYF. This chain links TRBV5-4 with TRBJ2-7; D call uncertain. CDR3 size: 12 residues. The V end lost 1 base, the J end lost 4 bases, and 6 bases lay between the germline ends. Germline CDR1 is SGHNT and CDR2 is YYREEE (reference sequence).

CDR3 sequence reads: CASSRGGGLQETQYF. For the CDR3, the DNA is TGCGCCAGCAGCCGGGGAGGGGGACTCCAAGAGACCCAGTACTTC. The chain joins TRBV4-1 to TRBJ2-5, with D possibly being TRBD2 (7 bases). The V gene's germline CDR1 is MGHRA and CDR2 YSYEKL. Deletions cut 4 bases from V and 1 base from J, with 13 bases between. This CDR3 is 15 amino acids long.

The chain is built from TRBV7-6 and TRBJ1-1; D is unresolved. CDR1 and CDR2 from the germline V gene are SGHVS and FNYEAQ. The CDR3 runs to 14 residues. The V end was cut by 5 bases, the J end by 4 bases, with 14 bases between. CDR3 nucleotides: TGTGCCAGCAGCCCGGGGTCGGCAGTCACTGAAGCTTTCTTT. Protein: CASSPGSAVTEAFF.

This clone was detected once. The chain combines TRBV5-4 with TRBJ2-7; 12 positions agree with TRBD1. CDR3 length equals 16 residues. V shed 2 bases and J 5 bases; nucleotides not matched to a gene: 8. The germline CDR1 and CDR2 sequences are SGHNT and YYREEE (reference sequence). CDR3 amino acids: CASSLSAGQGANEQYF. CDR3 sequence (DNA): TGTGCCAGCAGCTTATCAGCGGGACAGGGGGCGAACGAGCAGTACTTC.

In nucleotides, the CDR3 is TGCGCCAGCAGCCCAATGGCCAGCTGGGGGCGCTTGGGGGAGACCCAGTACTTC. Translating it yields CASSPMASWGRLGETQYF. The chain recombines TRBV4-3 with TRBJ2-5; maybe TRBD1 (6 bases). The CDR3 runs 18 residues. V was clipped by 4 bases and J by 5 bases, with 26 bases between them. Germline lookup yields CDR1 LGHNA and CDR2 YSLEER.